This T cell receptor beta chain comes out of a study of T cell changes during pregnancy in multiple sclerosis. Assay used: immunoSEQ multiplex PCR; TCRdb lists only in-frame clones, some missing. This sample has about 110,000 clones; about 93% occur once, and the top ten carry about 1.6%. V was clipped by 4 bases and J by 4 bases, with 8 bases between them. CDR3 size: 13 residues. CDR1 and CDR2 (germline): MNHNS, SASEGT. The origin of this receptor is a female donor with multiple sclerosis, enrolled in a pregnancy study. The sequencing used peripheral blood, collected in the third trimester of pregnancy. This sequence joins TRBV6-1 and TRBJ1-3, with D possibly being TRBD1 (5 bases). The CDR3 nucleotides read TGTGCCAGCAGTGTCCGACAGGGAAACACCATATATTTT. This codes for CASSVRQGNTIYF.